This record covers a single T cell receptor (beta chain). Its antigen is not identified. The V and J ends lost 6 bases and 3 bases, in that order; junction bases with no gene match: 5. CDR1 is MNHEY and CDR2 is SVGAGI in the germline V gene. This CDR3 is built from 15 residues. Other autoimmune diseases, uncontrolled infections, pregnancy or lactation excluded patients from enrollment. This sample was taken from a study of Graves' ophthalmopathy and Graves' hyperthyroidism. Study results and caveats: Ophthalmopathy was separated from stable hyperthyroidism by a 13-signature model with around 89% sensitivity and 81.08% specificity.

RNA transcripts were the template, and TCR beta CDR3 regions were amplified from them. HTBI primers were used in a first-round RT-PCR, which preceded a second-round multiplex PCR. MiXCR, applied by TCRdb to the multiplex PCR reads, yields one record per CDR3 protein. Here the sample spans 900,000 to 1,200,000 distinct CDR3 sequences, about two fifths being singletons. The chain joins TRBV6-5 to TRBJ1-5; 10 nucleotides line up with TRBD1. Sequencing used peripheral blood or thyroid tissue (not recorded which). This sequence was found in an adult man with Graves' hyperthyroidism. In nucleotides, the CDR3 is TGTGCCAGCAGCCGAGGGACAGGGGCCAATCAGCCCCAGCATTTT. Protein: CASSRGTGANQPQHF.